This entry is about one T cell receptor beta chain. Its antigen remains unidentified. This sample stems from a study of graft-versus-host responses after intestinal transplantation. Across the study: Recipients received multivisceral, liver-intestinal, or isolated intestinal transplants.

Processing was applied to graft tissue in order to liberate intraepithelial and lamina propria lymphocytes. Study-wide points: Some patients had graft-donor T cell macrochimerism, and their allografts showed high graft-versus-host to host-versus-graft clonal ratios.

Clones were sequenced by immunoSEQ multiplex PCR, and TCRdb holds only the in-frame ones, with some missing. Of just under 30,000 clones detected, 60% to 85% appear once; the ten largest clones hold approximately 3%. V was pared by 5 bases and J by 0 bases, with 3 bases of the junction left unmatched. Per the germline V gene, CDR1 is LNHDA and CDR2 is SQIVND (reference sequence). The length of the CDR3 is 15 residues. The sample consisted of ileum tissue, taken 98 days after intestinal transplantation. The chain is built from TRBV19 and TRBJ2-1; 8 bases match TRBD2. The TCR originated in a human patient who received an intestinal transplant, so some T cells may come from the graft donor. The CDR3 sequence is CASSDGGVSYNEQFF. CDR3 coding DNA: TGTGCCAGTAGTGACGGGGGGGTCTCCTACAATGAGCAGTTCTTC.